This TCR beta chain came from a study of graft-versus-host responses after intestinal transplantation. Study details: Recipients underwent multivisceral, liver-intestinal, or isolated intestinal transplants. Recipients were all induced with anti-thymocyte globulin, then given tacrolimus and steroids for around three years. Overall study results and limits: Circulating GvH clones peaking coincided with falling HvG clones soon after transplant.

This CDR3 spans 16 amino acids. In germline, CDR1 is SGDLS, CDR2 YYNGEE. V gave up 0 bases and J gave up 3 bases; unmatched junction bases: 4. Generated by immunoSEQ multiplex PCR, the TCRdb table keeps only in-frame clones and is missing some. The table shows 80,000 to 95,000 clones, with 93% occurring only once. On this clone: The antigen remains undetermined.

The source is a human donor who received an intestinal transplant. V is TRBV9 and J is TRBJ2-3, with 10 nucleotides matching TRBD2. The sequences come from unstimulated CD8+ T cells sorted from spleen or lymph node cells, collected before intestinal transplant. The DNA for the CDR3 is TGTGCCAGCAGCGTAGCCAGCGGGGGGGCAACAGATACGCAGTATTTT. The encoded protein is CASSVASGGATDTQYF.